Sequencing of this T cell receptor beta chain was carried out in a study of molecular identifiers for immune sequencing clone quantification. The CDR3 spans 14 residues. The ends lost 1 base at V and 6 bases at J; junction bases unmatched: 5. The authors built bulk TCR libraries by previously described methods with listed TCR primers. TCRdb reprocessed the PCR reads via MiXCR and lists one record per CDR3 protein. The sample records about 320,000 distinct CDR3 sequences, roughly 24% being singletons. Input material: naive CD8+ T cells from blood, with Jurkat cell RNA spiked in. Stated subset: FACS-sorted CD8+CD4-CCR7+CD45RA+ naive T cells. This rearrangement joins TRBV12-3 or TRBV12-4 to TRBJ2-7, with TRBD1 identical over 8 bases. The clonotype originates from a human donor in good health. Some libraries in this study had Jurkat cell RNA spiked in. The CDR3 spells CASSLVGQDSEQYF. CDR3 in DNA: TGTGCCAGCAGTTTAGTGGGACAGGACTCCGAGCAGTACTTC.